These T cell receptor beta chains were read from a single sample in a study of blood T cell repertoires in COVID-19. TCRdb's table, derived via immunoSEQ multiplex PCR, lists solely in-frame clones and lacks some. Of 120,000 to 150,000 clones in the sample, roughly 90% are singletons; the top ten hold about 2.1%. Input material: peripheral blood. The receptors were sampled from a human donor in a cohort sampled during active COVID-19. Each CDR3 is given with its conserved first and last residue.

J	V	CDR3
TRBJ2-2	TRBV7-2	CASSLSGVAGVTGELFF
TRBJ1-5	TRBV7-6	CASSREGGYRQPQHF
TRBJ1-1	TRBV18	CASSPITTGSDGAFF
TRBJ2-7	TRBV7-9	CASSLSQGGSYEQYF
TRBJ2-7	TRBV7-6	CASSGRGGTGEQYF
TRBJ2-7	TRBV28	CATYRGQGYEQYF
TRBJ1-1	TRBV30	CAWSAKTAGTTEAFF
TRBJ2-1	TRBV5-1	CASSLGAGGSYNEQFF
TRBJ2-7	TRBV9	CASTRTSGSYEQYF
TRBJ1-5	TRBV9	CASSVTGGNQPQHF
TRBJ1-2	TRBV30	CAWSVPGLTAGYTF
TRBJ1-1	TRBV9	CASSPRAENTEAFF
TRBJ1-1	TRBV19	CASSGRGEAFF
TRBJ1-2	TRBV5-1	CASSLNGANYGYTF
TRBJ1-3	TRBV19	CASSIRGTGTGNTIYF
TRBJ2-5	TRBV15	CATSRDPGTQETQYF
TRBJ2-7	TRBV6-5	CASTTDRITYEQYF
TRBJ1-2	TRBV5-4	CASSSRQGGVGYTF
TRBJ2-3	TRBV4-3	CASSQGIARGGTDTQYF
TRBJ2-5	TRBV19	CASTPEGGETQYF
TRBJ2-3	TRBV5-1	CASSEAPLSGTDTQYF
TRBJ2-5	TRBV19	CASTPSFGGSGGETQYF
TRBJ1-3	TRBV5-6	CASSMDRGRHTGNTIYF
TRBJ2-7	TRBV3-1/TRBV3-2	CASSQLGSKYYEQYF
TRBJ1-2	TRBV18	CASSPPLGGGGGYTF
TRBJ1-1	TRBV6-5	CASTQQGVNTEAFF
TRBJ2-1	TRBV5-4	CASSEGESSYNEQFF
TRBJ2-6	TRBV7-2	CASSLATGSGANVLTF
TRBJ1-1	TRBV11-2	CASSFSGNWNTEAFF
TRBJ1-1	TRBV24-1	CATSDSGGLNEAFF
TRBJ2-7	TRBV10-3	CALSPDNLYEQYF
TRBJ2-7	TRBV5-1	CASSLGGQGAGYEQYF
TRBJ2-5	TRBV6-2/TRBV6-3	CASSSGLSYALSQETQYF
TRBJ2-5	TRBV7-2	CASSLVGQGQETQYF
TRBJ1-1	TRBV28	CASSEDRNPEAFF
TRBJ1-6	TRBV6-6	CASRFGQGDGSPLHF
TRBJ2-3	TRBV2	CASSENGGWGRTDTQYF